Listed below are T cell receptor beta chains from one sample, sequenced in a study of cytomegalovirus exposure and HLA in healthy donors. Using immunoSEQ multiplex PCR, the repertoire was profiled, and TCRdb retains in-frame clones only, with some absent. The table lists about 76,000 clones, 79% of them singletons. The sample was PBMCs. These receptors came from a man under 40 in good health and CMV-seronegative. Each CDR3 is given with its conserved first and last residue. A D gene is named only where the DNA matches it firmly. Clone size, where shown, is once, few, many, or a class for clones that have expanded.

clone_size j_call d_call v_call cdr3_nt cdr3_aa
few TRBJ2-7 TRBD1 TRBV4-1 TGCGCCAGCAGCCAAGCCGGGACAGGGCCCTACGAGCAGTACTTC CASSQAGTGPYEQYF
- TRBJ1-1 - TRBV4-1 TGCGCCAGCAGCCCACATTGGGCACAAGGATCGAGAAACACTGAAGCTTTCTTT CASSPHWAQGSRNTEAFF
- TRBJ2-2 - TRBV2 TGTGCCAGCAGTGTTCTGGTAGGCGGCACCGGGGAGCTGTTTTTT CASSVLVGGTGELFF
- TRBJ2-1 TRBD1 TRBV7-2 TGTGCCAGCAGGGAATGGACAGGGAAAGAGTTCTTC CASREWTGKEFF
- TRBJ1-1 - TRBV7-8 TGTGCCAGCAGCTTAGACTCCGACTGGAACACTGAAGCTTTCTTT CASSLDSDWNTEAFF
- TRBJ2-7 TRBD2 TRBV7-9 TGTGCCAGCAGCCGCAGCGGGGGCGAGCAGTACTTC CASSRSGGEQYF
- TRBJ2-5 - TRBV9 TGTGCCAGCAGCCCTGGGGGCTTCCTGGAGACCCAGTACTTC CASSPGGFLETQYF
once TRBJ2-5 TRBD2 TRBV2 TGTGCCAGCCTCCGGCGGGAGGGAGAGACCCAGTACTTC CASLRREGETQYF
few TRBJ2-1 - TRBV5-5 TGTGCCAGCAGCTTGGTATGGAGCTCCTACAATGAGCAGTTCTTC CASSLVWSSYNEQFF
- TRBJ1-1 - TRBV30 TGTGCCTGGAGTGTACGAGGGATGAGGTGGTATTTCTTT CAWSVRGMRWYFF
- TRBJ1-4 TRBD1 TRBV7-9 TGTGCCAGCAGGGACAGGGGGTTAAATGAAAAACTGTTTTTT CASRDRGLNEKLFF
- TRBJ1-3 - TRBV5-6 TGTGCCAGCAGCTTGAGGTCAGGGGTTGTTCTGGGCACCATATATTTT CASSLRSGVVLGTIYF
- TRBJ1-5 - TRBV9 TGTGCCAGCAGCGTAGCAGGGGCTAATCAGCCCCAGCATTTT CASSVAGANQPQHF
- TRBJ2-3 TRBD2 TRBV30 TGTGCCTGGAGTGTAGGAATGACTAGCGGGGGGGTCCGGACAGATACGCAGTATTTT CAWSVGMTSGGVRTDTQYF
- TRBJ1-5 - TRBV27 TGTGCCAGCAGTTTATCGAGTTCGGCAGGGGTGAACGGCTATAGCAATCAGCCCCAGCATTTT CASSLSSSAGVNGYSNQPQHF
- TRBJ2-5 TRBD1 TRBV5-1 TGCGCCAGCAGCAATCAGGGGGCCTGGGAAGAGACCCAGTACTTC CASSNQGAWEETQYF
once TRBJ2-2 TRBD1 TRBV16 TGTGCCAGCAGCCGAGGACAGGCTTCTGGGGAGCTGTTTTTT CASSRGQASGELFF
- TRBJ2-7 - TRBV7-8 TGTGCCAGCAGCTTCACTCAGGGGTCCTCCTACGAGCAGTACTTC CASSFTQGSSYEQYF
- TRBJ1-6 - TRBV27 TGTGCCAGCAGTGTTCTCCAGGATTCACCCCTCCACTTT CASSVLQDSPLHF
- TRBJ2-5 TRBD2 TRBV18 TGTGCCAGCTCATCGGGGGGGGAAGAGACCCAGTACTTC CASSSGGEETQYF
few TRBJ2-1 TRBD2 TRBV4-2 TGTGCCAGCAGCCAAGATGACGCACGGGGGGGAAATGAGCAGTTCTTC CASSQDDARGGNEQFF
few TRBJ2-6 - TRBV6-5 TGTGCCAGCAACACCCTCCGAACTGGGGCCAACGTCCTGACTTTC CASNTLRTGANVLTF
- TRBJ2-5 - TRBV10-1 TGCGCCAATTCTCCCCCGGGACAAGAAGAGACCCAGTACTTC CANSPPGQEETQYF
- TRBJ2-7 - TRBV11-2 TGTGCCAGCAGCACCCTACAGGGCCACGAGCAGTACTTC CASSTLQGHEQYF
few TRBJ1-1 - TRBV5-1 TGCGCCAGCAGCCCCAGGGGAGGGCGAACTGAAGCTTTCTTT CASSPRGGRTEAFF
- TRBJ2-1 - TRBV5-1 TGCGCCAGCAGCTTGACGCCTAGCTCCTACAATGAGCAGTTCTTC CASSLTPSSYNEQFF